This T cell receptor (beta chain) was captured by sequencing in a study of T cell responses to AZD1222 COVID-19 vaccine listed by TCRdb under 2021. About the study as a whole: A total of under 250 trial participants underwent TCR sequencing, of whom about 210 had received two doses of AZD1222 and about 26 had received two doses of the MenACWY control vaccine. Trial participants were enrolled by age into 18-55, 56-69 and 70-plus year subgroups, with roughly 160, 29 and 62 TCR-sequenced participants respectively.

The CDR3 regions of human TCRbeta chains were analyzed by immunosequencing. As for how the authors treated the data: TCRs in the repertoires were matched against a reference library of SARS-CoV-2-specific TCRs that had been generated with the MIRA antigen-specificity platform. Breadth meant the fraction of unique TCRs that were SARS-CoV-2-associated, whereas depth meant the fraction of total T cells that were SARS-CoV-2-associated. Using the MIRA data, every spike-specific TCR was mapped to the spike region that the TCR reacted to and assigned to either a CD4 or a CD8 class. Log10-transformed breadth and depth values were compared by one-way ANOVA with Sidak's multiple comparisons tests. TCRdb retrieved this table from immuneACCESS and kept in-frame rearrangements only. Not all clones are present; in checked studies, unresolved V genes account for under half, and no reason is known for the remainder. From that table come the V and J calls and clone size; the DNA was used to work out D and trimming. This sample has around 150,000 clones in its table, and about 90% of those were observed once. Under 4.5% of the sample belongs to the ten largest clones.

Worth noting for this clone: What this receptor recognizes is not known. Base qualities are missing; no much larger clone stands one base away.

The study at large found these results: Participants were mostly white British and included more females than males, and it was suggested by the authors that clonal diversity may have been underestimated. The 56-69-year group was small, and its depth increase did not reach significance, likely because of low power. Reportedly, almost half of the unique spike-specific TCRs recognized epitopes lying outside the regions that are mutated in the B.1.351 and B.1.1.7 variants. After two AZD1222 doses, spike-specific TCR breadth and depth were significantly higher than at day 0 and than in MenACWY recipients. Conclusions about previously exposed vaccinees are limited because only six or seven AZD1222 recipients were SARS-CoV-2 seropositive at baseline. Because no day 14 peak-response samples were available, the repertoires could be characterized only after the peak T cell response. CD4 TCRs associated with the vaccine covered the entire spike protein, and the dominant responses were in regions 160-218 and 743-854.

What the time point label conveys for this sample: about 28 days (+/-7) after the second vaccine dose. AZD1222 recipients given second doses at about 4 weeks or at about 12 weeks were pooled, since spike-specific TCR depth and breadth were not found to differ between the two schedules. Vaccinee samples came from UK trials COV001 and COV002, including a single-blind randomized controlled phase 2/3 trial of AZD1222 (ChAdOx1 nCoV-19) in healthy adults. Trial participant PBMC samples were collected at day 0 and day 28 after the second dose for TCRbeta chain sequencing. Based on the germline V gene, the CDR1 and CDR2 sequences are SGHRS and YFSETQ. The CDR3, from cysteine to phenylalanine, totals 13 residues. Of all the DNA, just the CDR3 is kept, 39 bases in frame from base 1. V lost 0 bases and J lost 10 bases; the stretch between them is 13 bases long.

The sequence was collected from an adult who received the AZD1222 COVID-19 vaccine. The source was peripheral blood, collected 28 days after the second AZD1222 dose. Recombination joined TRBV5-1 with TRBJ2-5, with the D assignment possibly TRBD1 or TRBD2, given 5 matching bases for each. The nucleotide sequence is TGCGCCAGCAGCTTGGACGGGGCCCAGGGCCAGTACTTC. Translated, this is CASSLDGAQGQYF.